One and the same sample provided the 10 T cell receptor beta chains below, sequenced in a study of beta chain features in type 1 diabetes listed by TCRdb under 2018. Library creation used the immunoSEQ multiplex PCR assay. The High Capacity cDNA Reverse Transcription Kit was used to reverse transcribe all of the isolated RNA, meaning that expressed TCRB transcripts were what got sequenced. TCRdb holds this immuneACCESS table with in-frame rearrangements only. Some clones are missing; in checked studies, unresolved V genes explain under half, and the rest has no known cause. The sample profile shows 450,000 to 550,000 clones; 25% to 35% of them were found once. Of the sample, about 0.06% is held by the ten largest clones. Sequenced material: naive CD4+ T cells from blood. Read against the paper, the sample's cell subset or site label means: true naive CD4+ T cells. The receptors were gathered from a man aged 18 to 30 in good health.

V and J are TRBV15 and TRBJ1-4, with D possibly TRBD1 on 6 matching bases. Germline values: CDR1 LNHNV, CDR2 YYDKDF (reference sequence). This CDR3 spans 14 amino acids. Deletions cut 2 bases from V and 4 bases from J, with 8 bases between. DNA for the CDR3: TGTGCCACCAGCAGAACAGGGCTTAATGAAAAACTGTTTTTT. Its translation is CATSRTGLNEKLFF.

The J gene is TRBJ2-5, the V gene TRBV30, with TRBD2 identical over 8 bases. Unmatched junction bases numbered 12, after V lost 0 bases and J lost 6 bases. CDR1 is GTSNPN, CDR2 SVGIG, per germline (reference sequence). The CDR3 length is 16 residues. CDR3 protein: CAWSVFANSGTKTQYF. CDR3 nucleotide sequence: TGTGCCTGGAGTGTATTCGCCAATAGCGGGACGAAGACCCAGTACTTC.

The V call is TRBV15, the J call TRBJ2-1, with 9 bases fitting TRBD2. Per germline, CDR1 LNHNV and CDR2 YYDKDF (reference sequence). The CDR3 extends over 17 amino acids. J was trimmed by 2 bases and V by 2 bases; bases with no gene match: 7. CDR3 protein: CATSRLSGSQPYNEQFF. The DNA for the CDR3 is TGTGCCACCAGCAGACTTAGCGGGAGTCAGCCCTACAATGAGCAGTTCTTC.

This clone has a handful of counts. V usage is TRBV29-1 and J usage is TRBJ2-5; D not certain. Germline CDR1 and CDR2: SQVTM and ANQGSEA. V lost 6 bases and J lost 4, with 15 bases in between. This CDR3 has 13 amino acids. The CDR3 DNA reads TGCAGCGTCCCACAGCCTAATCCAGAGACCCAGTACTTC. Amino acid sequence: CSVPQPNPETQYF.

The chain links TRBV5-4 to TRBJ2-5; 10 bases map to TRBD1. The CDR3 loop spans 16 amino acids. Per the germline V gene, CDR1 is SGHNT and CDR2 is YYREEE (reference sequence). Trimming at V came to 0 bases and at J to 0 bases, leaving 2 bases not matched to a gene. In DNA form, the CDR3 reads TGTGCCAGCAGCTTGGGACAGGGGGCGTACCAAGAGACCCAGTACTTC. Translated, it gives CASSLGQGAYQETQYF. Combining the CDR3 with reference TRBV5-4 and TRBJ2-5 gives the whole variable domain ETGVTQSPTHLIKTRGQQVTLRCSSQSGHNTVSWYQQALGQGPQFIFQYYREEENGRGNFPPRFSGLQFPNYSSELNVNALELDDSALYLCASSLGQGAYQETQYFGPGTRLLVL.

J is TRBJ2-6 and V is TRBV15; a weak D match, TRBD2 (5 bases). Germline CDR1 is LNHNV and CDR2 is YYDKDF (reference sequence). The CDR3 consists of 16 residues. V was trimmed by 3 bases and J by 0 bases, leaving 9 bases between them. The CDR3 DNA follows: TGTGCCACCAGCAGGCTACGGGGCTCTGGGGCCAACGTCCTGACTTTC. This sequence encodes CATSRLRGSGANVLTF.

This clone was observed a handful of times. The genes are TRBV6-6 and TRBJ2-4; D is uncertain. CDR1 and CDR2 (germline): MNHNY, SVGAGI (reference sequence). Trimming stripped 0 bases from V and 0 bases from J, with 6 bases between. This CDR3 is built from 15 residues. The CDR3 DNA reads TGTGCCAGCAGTTACTCCTGGAAAGCCAAAAACATTCAGTACTTC. Its protein is CASSYSWKAKNIQYF.

This clone appeared a few times. The genes are TRBV29-1 and TRBJ1-4; D may be TRBD1 (6 bases). This CDR3 has 15 residues. Germline values: CDR1 SQVTM, CDR2 ANQGSEA. V lost 5 bases to trimming and J lost 8 bases, with 21 bases between them. DNA of the CDR3: TGCAGCGTTCGCCTCTACAGGGCCGCGAACGAAAAACTGTTTTTT. It is translated as CSVRLYRAANEKLFF.

This clone has just a few counts. The chain has TRBV30 and TRBJ1-1; the D gene is possibly TRBD1 (5 bases). This CDR3 comprises 14 residues. CDR1 is GTSNPN, CDR2 SVGIG, per germline (reference sequence). V lost 4 bases and J lost 0, with 12 bases in between. The chain's CDR3 is CAWTLDIMNTEAFF. The CDR3 DNA reads as TGTGCCTGGACTCTGGACATCATGAACACTGAAGCTTTCTTT.

This chain uses TRBV5-4 with TRBJ2-7; 8 bases agree with TRBD1. V lost 2 bases and J lost 5; bases outside the gene matches: 3. The CDR3 length is 13 residues. Looked up from germline, CDR1 is SGHNT and CDR2 is YYREEE (reference sequence). The CDR3 loop is CASSFTGGNEQYF. DNA of the CDR3: TGTGCCAGCAGCTTCACAGGGGGGAACGAGCAGTACTTC. The full variable domain, completed using reference TRBV5-4 and TRBJ2-7, is ETGVTQSPTHLIKTRGQQVTLRCSSQSGHNTVSWYQQALGQGPQFIFQYYREEENGRGNFPPRFSGLQFPNYSSELNVNALELDDSALYLCASSFTGGNEQYFGPGTRLTVT.